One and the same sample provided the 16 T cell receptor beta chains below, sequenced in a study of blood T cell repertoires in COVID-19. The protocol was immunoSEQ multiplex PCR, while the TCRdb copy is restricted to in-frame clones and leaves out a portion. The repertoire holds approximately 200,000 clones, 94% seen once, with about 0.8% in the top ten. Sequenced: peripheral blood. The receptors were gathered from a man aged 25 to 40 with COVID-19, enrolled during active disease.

The CDR3 coding sequence is TGTGCCAGCAGCGCCTACTGGTCTTCCTACAATGAGCAGTTCTTC. It yields the protein CASSAYWSSYNEQFF. The gene calls are TRBV9 and TRBJ2-1; D is undetermined. Germline-derived CDR1 and CDR2 are SGDLS and YYNGEE. The CDR3 spans 15 residues. V lost 3 bases and J lost 1, with 11 bases in between.

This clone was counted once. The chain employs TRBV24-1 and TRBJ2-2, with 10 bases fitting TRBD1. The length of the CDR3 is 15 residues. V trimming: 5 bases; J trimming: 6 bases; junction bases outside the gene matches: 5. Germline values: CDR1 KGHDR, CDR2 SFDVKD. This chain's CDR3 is CATSGQGARAGELFF. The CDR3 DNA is TGTGCCACCAGTGGACAGGGGGCGAGGGCCGGGGAGCTGTTTTTT.

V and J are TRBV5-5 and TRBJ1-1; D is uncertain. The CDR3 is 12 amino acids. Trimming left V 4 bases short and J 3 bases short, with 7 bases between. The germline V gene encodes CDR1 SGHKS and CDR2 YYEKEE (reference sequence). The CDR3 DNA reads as TGTGCCAGCAGCCGACAAGACACTGAAGCTTTCTTT. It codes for CASSRQDTEAFF.

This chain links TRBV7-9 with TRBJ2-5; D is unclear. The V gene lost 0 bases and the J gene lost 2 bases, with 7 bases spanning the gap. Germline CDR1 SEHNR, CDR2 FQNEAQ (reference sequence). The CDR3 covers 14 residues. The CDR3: CASSLAGPQETQYF. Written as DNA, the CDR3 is TGTGCCAGCAGCTTAGCGGGCCCTCAAGAGACCCAGTACTTC.

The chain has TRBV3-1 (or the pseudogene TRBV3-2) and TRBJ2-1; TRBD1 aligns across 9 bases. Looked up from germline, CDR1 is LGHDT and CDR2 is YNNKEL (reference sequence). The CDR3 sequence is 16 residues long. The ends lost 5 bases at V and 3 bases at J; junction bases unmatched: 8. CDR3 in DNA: TGTGCCAGCAGCAGAAACAGGGGGCAAGGCTACAATGAGCAGTTCTTC. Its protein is CASSRNRGQGYNEQFF.

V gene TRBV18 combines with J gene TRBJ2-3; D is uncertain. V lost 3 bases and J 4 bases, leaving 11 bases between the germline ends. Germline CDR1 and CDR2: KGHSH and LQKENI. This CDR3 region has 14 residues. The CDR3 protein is CASSPSPTSDTQYF. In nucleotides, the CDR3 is TGTGCCAGCTCACCGTCTCCTACCTCAGATACGCAGTATTTT.

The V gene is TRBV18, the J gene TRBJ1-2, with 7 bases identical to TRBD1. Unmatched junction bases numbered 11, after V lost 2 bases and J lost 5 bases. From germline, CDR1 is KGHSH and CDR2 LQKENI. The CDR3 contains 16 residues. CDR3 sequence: CASSPVTGVREYGYTF. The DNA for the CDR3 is TGTGCCAGCTCACCAGTAACAGGGGTTCGGGAATATGGCTACACCTTC.

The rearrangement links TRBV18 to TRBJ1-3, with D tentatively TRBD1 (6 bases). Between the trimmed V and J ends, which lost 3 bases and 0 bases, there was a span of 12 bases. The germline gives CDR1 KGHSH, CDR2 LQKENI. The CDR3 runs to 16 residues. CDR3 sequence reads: CASSPLDRSSGNTIYF. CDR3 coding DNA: TGTGCCAGCTCACCGCTTGACAGGAGCTCTGGAAACACCATATATTTT.

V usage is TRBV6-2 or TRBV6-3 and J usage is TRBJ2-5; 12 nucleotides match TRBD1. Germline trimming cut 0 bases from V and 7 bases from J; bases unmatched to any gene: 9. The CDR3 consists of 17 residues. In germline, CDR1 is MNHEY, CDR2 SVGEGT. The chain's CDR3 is CASSYSTGTGGGWTQYF. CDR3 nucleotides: TGTGCCAGCAGTTACTCGACTGGGACAGGGGGCGGGTGGACCCAGTACTTC.

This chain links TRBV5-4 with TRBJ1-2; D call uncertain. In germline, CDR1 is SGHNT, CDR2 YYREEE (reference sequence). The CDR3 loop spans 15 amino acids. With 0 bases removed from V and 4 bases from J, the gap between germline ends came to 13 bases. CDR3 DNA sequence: TGTGCCAGCAGCTTGGCGAGGGTACGGGGCTATGGCTACACCTTC. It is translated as CASSLARVRGYGYTF. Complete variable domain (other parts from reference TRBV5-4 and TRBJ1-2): ETGVTQSPTHLIKTRGQQVTLRCSSQSGHNTVSWYQQALGQGPQFIFQYYREEENGRGNFPPRFSGLQFPNYSSELNVNALELDDSALYLCASSLARVRGYGYTFGSGTRLTVV.

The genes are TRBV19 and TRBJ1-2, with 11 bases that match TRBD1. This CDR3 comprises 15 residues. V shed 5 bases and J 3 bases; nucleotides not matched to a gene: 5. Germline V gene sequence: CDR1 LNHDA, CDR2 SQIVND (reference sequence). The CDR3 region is CASSGRTGGYYGYTF. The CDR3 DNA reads TGTGCCAGTAGTGGACGGACAGGGGGCTACTATGGCTACACCTTC. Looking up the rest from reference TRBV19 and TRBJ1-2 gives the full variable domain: DGGITQSPKYLFRKEGQNVTLSCEQNLNHDAMYWYRQDPGQGLRLIYYSQIVNDFQKGDIAEGYSVSREKKESFPLTVTSAQKNPTAFYLCASSGRTGGYYGYTFGSGTRLTVV.

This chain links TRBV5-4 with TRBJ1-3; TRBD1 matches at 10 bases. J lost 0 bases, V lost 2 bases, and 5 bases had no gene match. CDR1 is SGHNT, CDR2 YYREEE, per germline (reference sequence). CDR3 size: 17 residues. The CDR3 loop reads CASSFRTGGISGNTIYF. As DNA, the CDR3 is TGTGCCAGCAGCTTTCGGACAGGGGGGATCTCTGGAAACACCATATATTTT.

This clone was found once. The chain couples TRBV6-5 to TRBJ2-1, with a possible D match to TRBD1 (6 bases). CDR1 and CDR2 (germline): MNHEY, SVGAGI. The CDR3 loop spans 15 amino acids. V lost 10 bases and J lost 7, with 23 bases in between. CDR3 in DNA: TGTGCCATCCAGGGGTATGGGACAAATCGAAATGAGCAGTTCTTC. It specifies CAIQGYGTNRNEQFF.

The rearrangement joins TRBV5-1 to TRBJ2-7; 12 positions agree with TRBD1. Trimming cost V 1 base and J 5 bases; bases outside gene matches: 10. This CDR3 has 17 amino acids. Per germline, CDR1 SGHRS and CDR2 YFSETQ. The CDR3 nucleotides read TGCGCCAGCAGCTTGCCTTTCCAGGGACAGGGGGCCCACGAGCAGTACTTC. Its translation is CASSLPFQGQGAHEQYF.

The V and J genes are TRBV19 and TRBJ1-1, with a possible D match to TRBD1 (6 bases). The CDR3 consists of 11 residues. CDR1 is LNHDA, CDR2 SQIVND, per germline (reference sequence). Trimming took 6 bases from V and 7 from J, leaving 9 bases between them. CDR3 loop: CASRQGDEAFF. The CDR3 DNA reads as TGTGCCAGTAGACAGGGTGATGAAGCTTTCTTT.

CDR3 sequence reads: CASSPDRGGYTEAFF. The CDR3 DNA follows: TGTGCCAGCAGCCCCGACAGGGGAGGGTACACTGAAGCTTTCTTT. The rearrangement joins TRBV7-9 to TRBJ1-1; 8 positions agree with TRBD1. Germline V gives CDR1 SEHNR, CDR2 FQNEAQ (reference sequence). Unmatched junction bases numbered 8, after V lost 5 bases and J lost 3 bases. The CDR3 covers 15 residues.